These 14 T cell receptor beta chains share one sample of origin, sequenced in a study of Graves' ophthalmopathy and Graves' hyperthyroidism. Amplification of TCR beta CDR3 regions used RNA transcripts. RT-PCR in the first round used HTBI primers; a second-round multiplex PCR followed. TCRdb processed the multiplex PCR reads anew with MiXCR; each CDR3 protein has one entry. Of some 520,000 distinct CDR3 sequences listed, approximately 15% are singletons. Sequenced input: blood. The receptor source for this set is a woman aged 25 to 45 with Graves' ophthalmopathy.

This clonotype was seen a handful of times. V usage is TRBV20-1 and J usage is TRBJ1-6; maybe TRBD1 (6 bases). Looked up from germline, CDR1 is DFQATT and CDR2 is SNEGSKA (reference sequence). The CDR3 has 16 residues. V lost 0 bases to trimming and J lost 6 bases, with 15 bases between them. CDR3 coding DNA: TGCAGTGCTAGAGATCAACAGGGAAGCGGTAATTCACCCCTCCACTTT. Translating gives CSARDQQGSGNSPLHF.

This clonotype was seen repeatedly, ten times or more. The chain uses TRBV12-3 or TRBV12-4 and TRBJ1-2; 7 bases align to TRBD1. The V gene end was trimmed by 5 bases and the J gene end by 7 bases; junction bases not matched to a gene: 7. This CDR3 is 13 amino acids long. Here the CDR3 DNA reads TGTGCCAGCAGTAGGGGGCGAACGGGTGGCTACACCTTC. Protein product: CASSRGRTGGYTF.

In this sample, this clonotype turned up many times. V usage is TRBV19 and J usage is TRBJ2-7; D unresolved. CDR1 LNHDA and CDR2 SQIVND come from the germline V gene (reference sequence). Trimming stripped 3 bases from V and 2 bases from J, with 11 bases between. The CDR3 runs 14 residues. Here the CDR3 reads CASSMSPGTYEQYF. For the CDR3, the DNA is TGTGCCAGTAGTATGTCCCCAGGCACCTACGAGCAGTACTTC.

This clonotype was detected many times. V and J are TRBV19 and TRBJ1-1; 8 bases are a match to TRBD1. The length of the CDR3 is 13 residues. Germline V gene lookup returns CDR1 LNHDA and CDR2 SQIVND (reference sequence). J gave up 1 base and V 10 bases, and 5 bases lay outside the gene matches. The CDR3 loop reads CATATGENTEAFF. The CDR3, as DNA: TGTGCCACCGCGACAGGGGAGAACACTGAAGCTTTCTTT.

This clonotype was picked up many times. V is TRBV6-1 and J is TRBJ1-2; no firm D call. The CDR3 totals 14 residues. Germline CDR1 and CDR2: MNHNS and SASEGT. The ends were cut back, 0 bases at V and 8 bases at J, with 13 bases in the middle. CDR3 sequence: CASSEAAGDRGYTF. In nucleotides, the CDR3 is TGTGCCAGCAGTGAAGCCGCAGGCGATCGGGGCTACACCTTC.

At least ten counts were recorded for this clonotype. The rearrangement joins TRBV19 to TRBJ1-3; a weak D match, TRBD1 (5 bases). V lost 7 bases, J lost 4 bases, and 14 bases lay in between. CDR1 is LNHDA and CDR2 is SQIVND in the germline V gene (reference sequence). CDR3 length: 14 amino acids. As DNA, the CDR3 is TGTGCCAGTACCCCGACAGCGGACGGAAACACCATATATTTT. Translation: CASTPTADGNTIYF.

This clonotype has only a few counts. The V and J genes are TRBV3-1 and TRBJ2-7; D is possibly TRBD2 (5 bases). The V and J ends lost 3 bases and 5 bases respectively, with 5 bases between them. CDR3 length: 11 residues. Per the germline V gene, CDR1 is LGHDT and CDR2 is YNNKEL (reference sequence). The CDR3 reads CASSQRDEQYF. In nucleotides, the CDR3 is TGTGCCAGCAGCCAGAGGGACGAGCAGTACTTC.

This clonotype came up many times. The rearrangement uses TRBV10-1 and TRBJ2-7, with a weak D call TRBD2 (5 bases). Trimming cost V 7 bases and J 3 bases, with 19 bases left between them. Germline CDR1 and CDR2: WNHNN and SYGVQD (reference sequence). The CDR3 runs 15 residues. The chain's CDR3 is CASKARVCRDYEQYF. For the CDR3, the DNA is TGCGCCAGCAAGGCGCGGGTTTGTAGGGACTACGAGCAGTACTTC.

This clonotype has at least ten counts. V is TRBV9 and J is TRBJ2-7; 9 bases align to TRBD1. CDR3 length: 16 amino acids. J lost 6 bases, V lost 0 bases, and 10 bases had no gene match. Germline loops: CDR1 SGDLS, CDR2 YYNGEE. This CDR3 is CASSVDLGTGRGEQYF. The DNA of the CDR3 is TGTGCCAGCAGCGTAGATTTGGGGACAGGGCGTGGCGAGCAGTACTTC.

Many counts were recorded for this clonotype. The chain uses TRBV12-5 and TRBJ1-5; D is perhaps TRBD1 (5 bases). CDR1 LGHNT and CDR2 FRNRAP come from the germline V gene. CDR3 size: 15 residues. V lost 7 bases, J lost 0 bases, and 13 bases lay in between. This chain's CDR3 is CASARDGYSNQPQHF. The CDR3 DNA sequence: TGTGCTAGTGCTCGGGACGGTTATAGCAATCAGCCCCAGCATTTT.

The rearrangement uses TRBV12-3 or TRBV12-4 and TRBJ1-1; D unclear. V lost 6 bases and J 4 bases, leaving 18 bases between the germline ends. The CDR3 is made up of 15 amino acids. CDR3 in DNA: TGTGCCAGCAGCCGTGTCCTGGGGAAGATCACTGAAGCTTTCTTT. Protein: CASSRVLGKITEAFF.

At least ten counts were recorded for this clonotype. This chain uses TRBV28 with TRBJ1-2; D unclear. V was pared by 6 bases and J by 4 bases, with 15 bases between. Per the germline V gene, CDR1 is MDHEN and CDR2 is SYDVKM. CDR3 length equals 14 residues. As DNA, the CDR3 is TGTGCCAGCAGGGTTCTGGGGATGGCCTATGGCTACACCTTC. Its translation is CASRVLGMAYGYTF.

At least ten counts were recorded for this clonotype. V and J are TRBV27 and TRBJ1-6; D unresolved. This CDR3 region has 12 residues. Germline lookup yields CDR1 MNHEY and CDR2 SMNVEV (reference sequence). The ends were cut back, 2 bases at V and 10 bases at J, with 6 bases in the middle. CDR3 in amino acids: CASSLAASPLHF. CDR3 nucleotides: TGTGCCAGCAGTTTAGCCGCCTCACCCCTCCACTTT.

This clonotype was recorded a few times. The rearrangement joins TRBV20-1 to TRBJ2-5; 12 nucleotides line up with TRBD2. The CDR3 contains 20 residues. V dropped 3 bases and J dropped 5; count of bases not matched to a gene: 22. The germline V gene has CDR1 DFQATT and CDR2 SNEGSKA (reference sequence). The CDR3 loop is CSARMAVLGLAGGPRETQYF. CDR3 DNA sequence: TGCAGTGCTAGGATGGCCGTCTTAGGGCTAGCGGGAGGGCCGCGGGAGACCCAGTACTTC.